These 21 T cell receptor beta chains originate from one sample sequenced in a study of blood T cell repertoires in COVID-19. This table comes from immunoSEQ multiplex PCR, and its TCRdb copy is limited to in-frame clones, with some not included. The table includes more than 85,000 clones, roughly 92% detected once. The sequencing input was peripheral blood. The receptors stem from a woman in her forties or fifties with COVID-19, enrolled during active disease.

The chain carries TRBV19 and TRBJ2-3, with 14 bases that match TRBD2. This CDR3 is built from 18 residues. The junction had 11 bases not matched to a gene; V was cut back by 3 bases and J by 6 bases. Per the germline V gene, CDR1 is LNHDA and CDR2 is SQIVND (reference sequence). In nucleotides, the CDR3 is TGTGCCAGTAGTATTGTCGGGACTAGCGGGGGTCGGGGGGATACGCAGTATTTT. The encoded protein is CASSIVGTSGGRGDTQYF.

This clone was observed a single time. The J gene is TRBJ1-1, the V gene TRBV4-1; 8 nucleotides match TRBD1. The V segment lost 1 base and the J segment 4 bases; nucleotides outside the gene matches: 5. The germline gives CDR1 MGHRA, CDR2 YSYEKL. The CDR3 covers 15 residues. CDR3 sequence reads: CASSQAQGAFTEAFF. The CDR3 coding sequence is TGCGCCAGCAGCCAAGCGCAGGGGGCATTCACTGAAGCTTTCTTT.

The CDR3 reads CASSFAGRETQYF. In DNA, the CDR3 is TGTGCCAGCAGCTTCGCAGGGAGGGAGACCCAGTACTTC. The chain links TRBV5-6 to TRBJ2-5, with D tentatively TRBD2 (6 bases). The CDR3 covers 13 residues. CDR1 SGHDT and CDR2 YYEEEE come from the germline V gene. Trimming removed 2 bases from V and 5 bases from J, with 10 bases in between.

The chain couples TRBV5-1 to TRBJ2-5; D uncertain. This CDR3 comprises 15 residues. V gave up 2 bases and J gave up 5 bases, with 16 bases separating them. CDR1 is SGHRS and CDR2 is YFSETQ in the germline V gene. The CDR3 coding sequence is TGCGCCAGCAGCTTTTTCGACGCACTGAGGGAGACCCAGTACTTC. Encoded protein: CASSFFDALRETQYF.

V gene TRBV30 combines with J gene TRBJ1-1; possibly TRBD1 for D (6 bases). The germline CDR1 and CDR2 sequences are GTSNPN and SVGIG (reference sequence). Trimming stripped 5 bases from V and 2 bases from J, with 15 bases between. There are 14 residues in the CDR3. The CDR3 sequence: CAWGGQGGNTEAFF. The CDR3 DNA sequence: TGTGCCTGGGGTGGGCAAGGGGGAAACACTGAAGCTTTCTTT. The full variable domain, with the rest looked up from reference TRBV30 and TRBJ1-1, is SQTIHQWPATLVQPVGSPLSLECTVEGTSNPNLYWYRQAAGRGLQLLFYSVGIGQISSEVPQNLSASRPQDRQFILSSKKLLLSDSGFYLCAWGGQGGNTEAFFGQGTRLTVV.

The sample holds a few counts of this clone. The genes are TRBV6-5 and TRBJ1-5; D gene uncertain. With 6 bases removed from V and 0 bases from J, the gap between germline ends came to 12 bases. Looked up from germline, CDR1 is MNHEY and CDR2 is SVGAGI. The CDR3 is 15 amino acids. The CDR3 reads CASRRGKNSNQPQHF. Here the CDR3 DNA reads TGTGCCAGCAGACGAGGTAAAAATAGCAATCAGCCCCAGCATTTT.

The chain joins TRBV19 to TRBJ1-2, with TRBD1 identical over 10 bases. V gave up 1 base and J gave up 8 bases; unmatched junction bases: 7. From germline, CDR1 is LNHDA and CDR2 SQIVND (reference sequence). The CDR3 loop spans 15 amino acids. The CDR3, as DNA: TGTGCCAGTAGTATAGGTGCCGGGACAGGGGACGGCTACACCTTC. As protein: CASSIGAGTGDGYTF.

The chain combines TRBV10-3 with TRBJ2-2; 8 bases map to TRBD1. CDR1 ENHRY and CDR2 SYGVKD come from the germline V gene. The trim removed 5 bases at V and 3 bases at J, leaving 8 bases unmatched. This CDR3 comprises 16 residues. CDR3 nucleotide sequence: TGTGCCATCAGTCAACGGACAGGGCCGGACACCGGGGAGCTGTTTTTT. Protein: CAISQRTGPDTGELFF.

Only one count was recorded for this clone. The CDR3 region is CASSHNKGQGGETQYF. The CDR3 DNA sequence: TGTGCCAGCAGCCACAATAAAGGGCAGGGCGGAGAGACCCAGTACTTC. The V and J genes are TRBV5-6 and TRBJ2-5; D is possibly TRBD1 (5 bases). The CDR3 has 16 amino acids. CDR1 is SGHDT, CDR2 YYEEEE, per germline. With 4 bases removed from V and 4 bases from J, the gap between germline ends came to 20 bases.

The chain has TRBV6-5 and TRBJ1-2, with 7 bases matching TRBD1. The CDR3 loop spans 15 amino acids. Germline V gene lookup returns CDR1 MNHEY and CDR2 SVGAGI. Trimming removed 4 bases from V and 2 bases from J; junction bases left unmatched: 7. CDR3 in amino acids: CASSFSTGPNYGYTF. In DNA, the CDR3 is TGTGCCAGCAGTTTCTCGACAGGGCCCAACTATGGCTACACCTTC.

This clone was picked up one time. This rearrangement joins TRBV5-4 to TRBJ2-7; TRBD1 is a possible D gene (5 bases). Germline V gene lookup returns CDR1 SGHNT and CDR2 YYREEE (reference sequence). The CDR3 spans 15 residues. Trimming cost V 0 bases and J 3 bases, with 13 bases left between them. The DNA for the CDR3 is TGTGCCAGCAGCTTGGGGGGCCGTCTACTCTACGAGCAGTACTTC. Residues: CASSLGGRLLYEQYF. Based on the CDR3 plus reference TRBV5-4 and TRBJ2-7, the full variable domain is ETGVTQSPTHLIKTRGQQVTLRCSSQSGHNTVSWYQQALGQGPQFIFQYYREEENGRGNFPPRFSGLQFPNYSSELNVNALELDDSALYLCASSLGGRLLYEQYFGPGTRLTVT.

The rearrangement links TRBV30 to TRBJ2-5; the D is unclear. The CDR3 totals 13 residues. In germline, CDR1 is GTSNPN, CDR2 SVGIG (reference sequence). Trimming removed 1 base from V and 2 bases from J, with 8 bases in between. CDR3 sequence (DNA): TGTGCCTGGAGTGGGTGGCAGCAAGAGACCCAGTACTTC. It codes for CAWSGWQQETQYF.

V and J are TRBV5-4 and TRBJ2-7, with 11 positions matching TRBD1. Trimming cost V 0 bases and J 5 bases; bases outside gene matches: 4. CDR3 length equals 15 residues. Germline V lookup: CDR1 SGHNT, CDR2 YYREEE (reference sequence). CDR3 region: CASSLDRTGGHEQYV. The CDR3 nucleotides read TGTGCCAGCAGCTTGGACAGGACAGGGGGCCACGAGCAGTACGTC.

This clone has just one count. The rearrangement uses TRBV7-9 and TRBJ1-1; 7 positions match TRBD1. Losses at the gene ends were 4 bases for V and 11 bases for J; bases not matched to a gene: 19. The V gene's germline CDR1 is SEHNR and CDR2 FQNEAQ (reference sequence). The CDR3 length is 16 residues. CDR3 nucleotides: TGTGCCAGCAGCTCTAGTGGTGGGACAGTTATTACAGGGGCTTTCTTT. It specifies CASSSSGGTVITGAFF.

DNA for the CDR3: TGCGCCAGCAGATCGACAGGGGGCACTTCTAATGAAAAACTGTTTTTT. Encoded protein: CASRSTGGTSNEKLFF. The chain carries TRBV10-2 and TRBJ1-4; 10 nucleotides line up with TRBD1. This CDR3 is 16 amino acids long. The junction had 7 bases not matched to a gene; V was cut back by 6 bases and J by 3 bases. The V gene's germline CDR1 is WSHSY and CDR2 SAAADI.

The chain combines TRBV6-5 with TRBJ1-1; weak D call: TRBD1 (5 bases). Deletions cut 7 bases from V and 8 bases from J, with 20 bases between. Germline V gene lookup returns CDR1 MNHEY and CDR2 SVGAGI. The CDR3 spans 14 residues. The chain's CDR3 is CASNPTGDLGEAFF. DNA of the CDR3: TGTGCCAGCAACCCAACGGGGGACCTAGGGGAAGCTTTCTTT.

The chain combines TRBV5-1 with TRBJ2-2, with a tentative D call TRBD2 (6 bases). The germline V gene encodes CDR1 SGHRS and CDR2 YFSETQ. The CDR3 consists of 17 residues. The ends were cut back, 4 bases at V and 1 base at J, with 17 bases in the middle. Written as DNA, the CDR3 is TGCGCCAGCAGCCCTAAGCTAGCGACGATGAACACCGGGGAGCTGTTTTTT. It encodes CASSPKLATMNTGELFF. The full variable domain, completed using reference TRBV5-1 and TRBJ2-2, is KAGVTQTPRYLIKTRGQQVTLSCSPISGHRSVSWYQQTPGQGLQFLFEYFSETQRNKGNFPGRFSGRQFSNSRSEMNVSTLELGDSALYLCASSPKLATMNTGELFFGEGSRLTVL.

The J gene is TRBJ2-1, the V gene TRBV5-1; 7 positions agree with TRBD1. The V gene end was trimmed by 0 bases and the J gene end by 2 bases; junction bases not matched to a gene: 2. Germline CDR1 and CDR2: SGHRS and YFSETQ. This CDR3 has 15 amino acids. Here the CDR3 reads CASSLDRGTYNEQFF. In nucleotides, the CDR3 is TGCGCCAGCAGCTTGGACAGGGGCACCTACAATGAGCAGTTCTTC.

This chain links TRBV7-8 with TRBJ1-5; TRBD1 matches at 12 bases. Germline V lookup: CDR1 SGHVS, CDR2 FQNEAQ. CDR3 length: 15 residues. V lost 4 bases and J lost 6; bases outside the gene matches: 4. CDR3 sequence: CASSSGTGGGQPQHF. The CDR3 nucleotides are TGTGCCAGCAGCTCCGGGACAGGGGGCGGTCAGCCCCAGCATTTT.

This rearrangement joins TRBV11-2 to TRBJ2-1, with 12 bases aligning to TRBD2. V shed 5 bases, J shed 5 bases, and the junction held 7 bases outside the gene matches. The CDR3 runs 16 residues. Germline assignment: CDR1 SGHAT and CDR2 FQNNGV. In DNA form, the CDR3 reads TGTGCCAGCAGCCGAAGGACTAGCGGGATAAACAATGAGCAGTTCTTC. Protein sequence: CASSRRTSGINNEQFF.

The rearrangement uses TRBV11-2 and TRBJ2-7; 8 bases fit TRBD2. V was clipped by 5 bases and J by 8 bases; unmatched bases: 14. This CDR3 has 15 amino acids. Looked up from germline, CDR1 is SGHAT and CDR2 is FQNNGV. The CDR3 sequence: CASSVTRRGEVKQYF. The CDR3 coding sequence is TGTGCCAGCAGCGTCACCCGGCGGGGGGAGGTAAAGCAGTACTTC.